The 27 T cell receptor beta chains listed next were all sequenced from one sample in a study of T-cell memory formation after mild COVID-19. TCRdb recomputed calls from the 5' RACE reads with MiXCR, one row per CDR3 protein. This sample has approximately 350,000 distinct CDR3 sequences, with 10% to 15% found just once. The sample was PBMCs or a T cell subset sorted from them (not recorded which). The receptors stem from a man aged 18 to 35 who had mild COVID-19 (a few samples of this study predate the infection). Cell type and time point are not known.

Many counts were recorded for this clonotype. Here the CDR3 reads CASSFDRGSYNEQFF. CDR3 sequence (DNA): TGTGCCAGCAGCTTCGACAGGGGCTCCTACAATGAGCAGTTCTTC. J is TRBJ2-1 and V is TRBV7-3; 8 bases align to TRBD1. The CDR3 extends over 15 amino acids. Germline CDR1 is SGHTA and CDR2 is FQGTGA. V lost 3 bases to trimming and J lost 0 bases; unmatched junction nucleotides: 1.

A few counts support this clonotype. The chain carries TRBV6-2 or TRBV6-3 and TRBJ2-1; TRBD2 agrees at 11 bases. This CDR3 contains 16 residues. The J segment lost 3 bases and the V segment lost 5 bases, leaving 6 bases of the junction unmatched. Germline V lookup: CDR1 MNHEY, CDR2 SVGEGT. The CDR3, as DNA: TGTGCCAGCAGTGCTAGCGGGGGGCCCAACTACAATGAGCAGTTCTTC. The encoded protein is CASSASGGPNYNEQFF.

The chain employs TRBV5-4 and TRBJ2-7; D gene uncertain. From germline, CDR1 is SGHNT and CDR2 YYREEE (reference sequence). The CDR3 is 12 amino acids. V was cut by 10 bases and J by 2 bases, with 13 bases left in between. For the CDR3, the DNA is TGTGCCCTACCCCGGAGTACCTACGAGCAGTACTTC. It translates to CALPRSTYEQYF.

This clonotype was picked up a small number of times. DNA of the CDR3: TGTGCCAGCACCTCACCGGGTCGCAAAAACATTCAGTACTTC. It encodes CASTSPGRKNIQYF. The chain carries TRBV6-6 and TRBJ2-4; D is unresolved. CDR3 length: 14 amino acids. Looked up from germline, CDR1 is MNHNY and CDR2 is SVGAGI (reference sequence). Trimming took 7 bases from V and 3 from J, leaving 13 bases between them.

Remarks on this clonotype: Sequence at one end of the junction differs from germline and may be a read error. The chain uses TRBV7-7 and TRBJ2-5; TRBD1 agrees at 9 bases. In germline, CDR1 is SSHAT, CDR2 FNYEAQ (reference sequence). There are 14 residues in the CDR3. CDR3 sequence: CASSLRTGVETQYF. CDR3 bases: TGTGCTAGCAGCCTCCGGACAGGGGTGGAGACCCAGTACTTC. The full variable domain, rest sourced from reference TRBV7-7 and TRBJ2-5, is GAGVSQSPRYKVTKRGQDVTLRCDPISSHATLYWYQQALGQGPEFLTYFNYEAQPDKSGLPSDRFSAERPEGSISTLTIQRTEQRDSAMYRCASSLRTGVETQYFGPGTRLLVL.

This clonotype was seen only a few times. The CDR3 spells CASSSRGTSGGYNEQFF. Written as DNA, the CDR3 is TGTGCCAGCAGCTCAAGAGGGACTAGCGGGGGATACAATGAGCAGTTCTTC. J is TRBJ2-1 and V is TRBV7-3, with 14 bases identical to TRBD2. The CDR3 covers 17 residues. Germline CDR1 SGHTA, CDR2 FQGTGA. V shed 4 bases, J shed 4 bases, and the junction held 6 bases outside the gene matches.

This clonotype has more than one count but fewer than ten. J is TRBJ1-2 and V is TRBV6-1; D gene unclear. V was pared by 1 base and J by 4 bases, with 10 bases between. This CDR3 contains 14 residues. Germline V CDR1 and CDR2: MNHNS, SASEGT. The CDR3 nucleotides are TGTGCCAGCAGTGAAGGTAACGGAATCTATGGCTACACCTTC. This encodes CASSEGNGIYGYTF.

This chain uses TRBV7-2 with TRBJ1-6; D ambiguous. Trimming removed 3 bases at V and 5 bases at J, with 11 bases between. The CDR3 covers 15 residues. Germline-derived CDR1 and CDR2 are SGHTA and FQGNSA. CDR3 DNA: TGTGCCAGCAGCTTCAAACCAGGAAATAATTCACCCCTCCACTTT. Its translation: CASSFKPGNNSPLHF.

This chain joins TRBV5-1 and TRBJ2-3; D ambiguous. Between the trimmed V and J ends, which lost 4 bases and 4 bases, there was a span of 13 bases. CDR1 SGHRS and CDR2 YFSETQ come from the germline V gene. CDR3 length equals 14 residues. In DNA, the CDR3 is TGCGCCAGCAGCCAGGCGGTTCCCCCAGATACGCAGTATTTT. It translates to CASSQAVPPDTQYF.

The J gene is TRBJ2-2, the V gene TRBV29-1; the D call may be TRBD1 or TRBD2 (6 bases each). This CDR3 contains 15 residues. The germline V gene has CDR1 SQVTM and CDR2 ANQGSEA. Trimming cost V 5 bases and J 1 base, with 14 bases left between them. CDR3 DNA: TGCAGCGTTTTGGGGGGCTCGGGGAACACCGGGGAGCTGTTTTTT. Its translation: CSVLGGSGNTGELFF.

V and J are TRBV5-1 and TRBJ1-1, with a possible D match to TRBD1 (5 bases). With 2 bases removed from V and 7 bases from J, the gap between germline ends came to 12 bases. Germline assignment: CDR1 SGHRS and CDR2 YFSETQ. This CDR3 is built from 13 residues. CDR3 in amino acids: CASSFRPGGEAFF. The CDR3 DNA reads as TGCGCCAGCAGCTTCCGTCCGGGGGGTGAAGCTTTCTTT.

The CDR3 DNA reads TGCGCCAGCAGCCAAGGTTCAGGTTTTAATCAGCCCCAGCATTTT. Translated, it gives CASSQGSGFNQPQHF. The gene calls are TRBV4-1 and TRBJ1-5; no firm D call. CDR3 length: 15 residues. Germline V gene data show CDR1 as MGHRA and CDR2 as YSYEKL. Trimming removed 1 base from V and 4 bases from J, with 11 bases in between.

This clonotype has a handful of counts. The CDR3 region has the DNA TGTGCCAGCAGCCCGTGGACAGGGAAAGAGACCCAGTACTTC. The encoded protein is CASSPWTGKETQYF. J is TRBJ2-5 and V is TRBV5-4; 8 bases fit TRBD1. The CDR3 has 14 amino acids. Trimming removed 4 bases from V and 3 bases from J; junction bases left unmatched: 5. Per germline, CDR1 SGHNT and CDR2 YYREEE (reference sequence).

This chain connects TRBV4-1 to TRBJ2-3, with 9 bases lining up with TRBD1. The CDR3 covers 16 residues. Germline assignment: CDR1 MGHRA and CDR2 YSYEKL. V trimming: 0 bases; J trimming: 6 bases; junction bases outside the gene matches: 7. CDR3 loop: CASSQEYRGRVDTQYF. In DNA, the CDR3 is TGCGCCAGCAGCCAAGAATACAGGGGGCGTGTTGATACGCAGTATTTT.

The chain uses TRBV27 and TRBJ2-7, with 7 bases identical to TRBD1. Germline-derived CDR1 and CDR2 are MNHEY and SMNVEV (reference sequence). This CDR3 contains 12 residues. Losses at the gene ends were 5 bases for V and 9 bases for J; bases not matched to a gene: 7. The CDR3: CASSPHRGGQYF. The CDR3 nucleotides are TGTGCCAGCAGTCCCCACAGGGGCGGGCAGTACTTC.

There are a few counts of this clonotype. V gene TRBV23-1 combines with J gene TRBJ2-7; 10 bases map to TRBD1. Being an ORF, TRBV23-1 has a function that is uncertain. CDR3 size: 15 residues. The V gene end was trimmed by 4 bases and the J gene end by 6 bases; junction bases not matched to a gene: 9. CDR3 DNA: TGCGCCAGCAGTCCCCCGTGGGACAGGGGTGGCGAGCAGTACGTC. Amino acids: CASSPPWDRGGEQYV.

This clonotype was counted at least ten times. The chain joins TRBV6-6 to TRBJ2-3, with a possible D match to TRBD2 (5 bases). The ends were cut back, 2 bases at V and 5 bases at J, with 14 bases in the middle. CDR1 is MNHNY and CDR2 is SVGAGI in the germline V gene (reference sequence). This CDR3 contains 15 residues. The CDR3 loop reads CASSYRASTRDTQYF. The CDR3 coding sequence is TGTGCCAGCAGTTACAGGGCTAGCACCAGAGATACGCAGTATTTT.

This clonotype has a handful of counts. The chain combines TRBV5-1 with TRBJ2-5; 10 bases are shared with TRBD2. The trim removed 0 bases at V and 0 bases at J, leaving 8 bases unmatched. CDR1 and CDR2 from the germline V gene are SGHRS and YFSETQ. This CDR3 contains 18 residues. CDR3: CASSLVPSGGMYQETQYF. Written as DNA, the CDR3 is TGCGCCAGCAGCTTGGTTCCTAGCGGGGGCATGTACCAAGAGACCCAGTACTTC.

This rearrangement joins TRBV20-1 to TRBJ2-3; TRBD1 matches at 7 bases. Losses at the gene ends were 7 bases for V and 4 bases for J; bases not matched to a gene: 5. This CDR3 is built from 12 residues. CDR1 and CDR2 (germline): DFQATT, SNEGSKA (reference sequence). The CDR3 DNA reads TGCAGTGGACAGGGCGAGGCAGATACGCAGTATTTT. This encodes CSGQGEADTQYF.

This clonotype has a count of ten or more. In DNA, the CDR3 is TGTGCCAGCAGGGCAGGGGGTGGGCAGCCCCAGCATTTT. Residues: CASRAGGGQPQHF. The chain combines TRBV6-5 with TRBJ1-5, with TRBD1 identical over 7 bases. CDR3 length equals 13 residues. V shed 6 bases, J shed 7 bases, and the junction held 6 bases outside the gene matches. From germline, CDR1 is MNHEY and CDR2 SVGAGI.

The rearrangement links TRBV9 to TRBJ2-7; D call uncertain. Between the trimmed V and J ends, which lost 0 bases and 4 bases, there was a span of 14 bases. Germline V gene sequence: CDR1 SGDLS, CDR2 YYNGEE. The CDR3 is made up of 15 amino acids. The CDR3: CASSVAVGFSYEQYF. In nucleotides, the CDR3 is TGTGCCAGCAGCGTAGCTGTAGGGTTTAGTTACGAGCAGTACTTC.

This clonotype was detected ten times or more. V is TRBV6-4 and J is TRBJ2-3; a weak D match, TRBD2 (6 bases). Germline CDR1 reads MRHNA; CDR2 reads SNTAGT. There are 14 residues in the CDR3. V shed 6 bases and J shed 0 bases, with 10 bases lying between them. CDR3 loop: CASRAGTSTDTQYF. The CDR3 nucleotides read TGTGCCAGCAGGGCCGGGACTAGCACAGATACGCAGTATTTT.

This rearrangement joins TRBV20-1 to TRBJ1-5, with D unclear. The CDR3 has 15 residues. Deletions cut 6 bases from V and 2 bases from J, with 17 bases between. Looked up from germline, CDR1 is DFQATT and CDR2 is SNEGSKA (reference sequence). The CDR3 region is CSARADSFGNQPQHF. Here the CDR3 DNA reads TGCAGTGCCCGGGCGGACTCGTTCGGCAATCAGCCCCAGCATTTT.

This CDR3 is CASSFPYEQFF. The CDR3 DNA sequence: TGTGCCAGCAGCTTTCCGTACGAGCAGTTCTTC. The chain employs TRBV7-9 and TRBJ2-1; D is uncertain. This CDR3 has 11 residues. V was pared by 3 bases and J by 10 bases, with 7 bases between. Germline CDR1 and CDR2: SEHNR and FQNEAQ (reference sequence).

Only a few counts were recorded for this clonotype. The chain couples TRBV4-3 to TRBJ2-2; perhaps TRBD1 as D (5 bases). The length of the CDR3 is 18 residues. Trimming cost V 0 bases and J 2 bases, with 16 bases left between them. Germline V CDR1 and CDR2: LGHNA, YSLEER. The CDR3 spells CASSQERARTLNTGELFF. The CDR3 nucleotides read TGCGCCAGCAGCCAAGAAAGGGCACGGACACTAAACACCGGGGAGCTGTTTTTT.

The chain links TRBV7-9 to TRBJ2-3; 7 bases map to TRBD1. The CDR3 sequence is 14 residues long. V was pared by 7 bases and J by 4 bases, with 8 bases of the junction left unmatched. Germline-derived CDR1 and CDR2 are SEHNR and FQNEAQ (reference sequence). CDR3 in DNA: TGTGCCAGCAACCCGACAGGGTTCCCAGATACGCAGTATTTT. This translates into CASNPTGFPDTQYF.

The J gene is TRBJ1-5, the V gene TRBV29-1; 8 bases map to TRBD1. Trimming removed 6 bases from V and 3 bases from J; junction bases left unmatched: 7. The CDR3 sequence is 14 residues long. CDR1 is SQVTM and CDR2 is ANQGSEA in the germline V gene. The CDR3 loop is CSVADRGYNQPQHF. The DNA for the CDR3 is TGCAGCGTGGCCGACAGGGGTTACAATCAGCCCCAGCATTTT.